This TCR beta chain was documented in a study of blood T cell repertoires in COVID-19. Study-wide background: Specimens from acute and convalescent COVID-19 originated in the United States, Italy and Spain. The analysed material was cDNA or gDNA that came from T cells, B-cell-depleted T cells, or PBMCs.

Study processing details: Reference gene primers were amplified, and this amplification served to estimate nucleated cell counts. Data came from immunoSEQ multiplex PCR; TCRdb stores just in-frame clones and leaves some out. V and J calls and clone size are given by that table; D and trimming were obtained from the DNA. The profile shows more than 120,000 clones, 87% of them singletons. This sequence originates from a woman aged 45-65 years with active or convalescent COVID-19. Material for sequencing was peripheral blood.

In nucleotides, the CDR3 is TGTGCCAGCAGTGTCCAGGGGGCGGACGGGGAGCTGTTTTTT. Residues: CASSVQGADGELFF. The chain recombines TRBV6-6 with TRBJ2-2, with 8 bases aligning to TRBD1. This CDR3 region has 14 residues. Germline V gives CDR1 MNHNY, CDR2 SVGAGI (reference sequence). V lost 5 bases to trimming and J lost 7 bases; unmatched junction nucleotides: 6.